A selection of T cell receptor beta chains follows, all from one sample in a study of identical twins. MiXCR was run by TCRdb on the 5' RACE reads, yielding one entry per CDR3 protein. The sample lists approximately 890,000 distinct CDR3 sequences, around 12% occurring once. The sample was also linked to a second study, of yellow fever vaccine responses in identical twins.

Sequencing was carried out using PBMCs. These receptors were collected from a young woman in good health. CDR3s include the opening cysteine and the closing phenylalanine or tryptophan. Where a row states a size, it is once, few, many or the class of an expanded clone; other rows omit it.

clone_size: NA
v_call: TRBV29-1
j_call: TRBJ2-1
cdr3_aa: CSVANYNEQFF

clone_size: few
v_call: TRBV10-3
j_call: TRBJ1-2
cdr3_aa: CAISEAEGASKTF

clone_size: few
v_call: TRBV4-2
j_call: TRBJ2-2
cdr3_aa: CASSLLWENGELFF

clone_size: NA
v_call: TRBV10-1
j_call: TRBJ1-1
cdr3_aa: CASRQTVGTEAFF

clone_size: NA
v_call: TRBV11-2
j_call: TRBJ2-1
cdr3_aa: CASSLIWGQGEFQQFF

clone_size: few
v_call: TRBV2
j_call: TRBJ2-2
cdr3_aa: CASSDEAVGELFF

clone_size: many
v_call: TRBV24-1
j_call: TRBJ2-5
cdr3_aa: CATSDPTGNQETQYF

clone_size: NA
v_call: TRBV7-9
j_call: TRBJ2-3
cdr3_aa: CASSPDGQGASADTQYF

clone_size: NA
v_call: TRBV7-2
j_call: TRBJ1-1
cdr3_aa: CASSLSDVTEAFF

clone_size: NA
v_call: TRBV5-1
j_call: TRBJ1-5
cdr3_aa: CASSWSGQSNQPQHF

clone_size: few
v_call: TRBV7-9
j_call: TRBJ1-5
cdr3_aa: CASSKYGTTAQHF

clone_size: few
v_call: TRBV6-1
j_call: TRBJ2-2
cdr3_aa: CASSPGDINTGELFF

clone_size: NA
v_call: TRBV12-3/TRBV12-4
j_call: TRBJ1-2
cdr3_aa: CASASGTDYGYTF

clone_size: few
v_call: TRBV9
j_call: TRBJ2-3
cdr3_aa: CASSATSGAPDTQYF

clone_size: NA
v_call: TRBV6-1
j_call: TRBJ2-5
cdr3_aa: CASKQRTRGETQYF

clone_size: few
v_call: TRBV6-5
j_call: TRBJ1-1
cdr3_aa: CASSYIGMGWTEAFF

clone_size: NA
v_call: TRBV12-5
j_call: TRBJ1-3
cdr3_aa: CASALDGNTIYF

clone_size: many
v_call: TRBV6-5
j_call: TRBJ2-7
cdr3_aa: CASRASYEQYF

clone_size: many
v_call: TRBV12-5
j_call: TRBJ2-3
cdr3_aa: CASGSPGLDTDTQYF

clone_size: NA
v_call: TRBV18
j_call: TRBJ1-2
cdr3_aa: CASSPGNGYTF

clone_size: NA
v_call: TRBV27
j_call: TRBJ2-1
cdr3_aa: CASRRASSYNEQFF

clone_size: NA
v_call: TRBV20-1
j_call: TRBJ2-1
cdr3_aa: CSATRYNEQFF

clone_size: few
v_call: TRBV2
j_call: TRBJ2-3
cdr3_aa: CASSGAGFTDTQYF

clone_size: many
v_call: TRBV4-1
j_call: TRBJ2-3
cdr3_aa: CASSQVATDTQYF

clone_size: NA
v_call: TRBV6-1
j_call: TRBJ2-2
cdr3_aa: CASIVGDTGELFF

clone_size: many
v_call: TRBV11-2
j_call: TRBJ2-1
cdr3_aa: CASSPKGAHCYNEQFF

clone_size: NA
v_call: TRBV7-9
j_call: TRBJ1-1
cdr3_aa: CAINDGMNTEAFF

clone_size: many
v_call: TRBV12-3/TRBV12-4
j_call: TRBJ2-5
cdr3_aa: CASSAGTSRQETQYF

clone_size: few
v_call: TRBV6-5
j_call: TRBJ1-5
cdr3_aa: CASSSAGGRPQHF